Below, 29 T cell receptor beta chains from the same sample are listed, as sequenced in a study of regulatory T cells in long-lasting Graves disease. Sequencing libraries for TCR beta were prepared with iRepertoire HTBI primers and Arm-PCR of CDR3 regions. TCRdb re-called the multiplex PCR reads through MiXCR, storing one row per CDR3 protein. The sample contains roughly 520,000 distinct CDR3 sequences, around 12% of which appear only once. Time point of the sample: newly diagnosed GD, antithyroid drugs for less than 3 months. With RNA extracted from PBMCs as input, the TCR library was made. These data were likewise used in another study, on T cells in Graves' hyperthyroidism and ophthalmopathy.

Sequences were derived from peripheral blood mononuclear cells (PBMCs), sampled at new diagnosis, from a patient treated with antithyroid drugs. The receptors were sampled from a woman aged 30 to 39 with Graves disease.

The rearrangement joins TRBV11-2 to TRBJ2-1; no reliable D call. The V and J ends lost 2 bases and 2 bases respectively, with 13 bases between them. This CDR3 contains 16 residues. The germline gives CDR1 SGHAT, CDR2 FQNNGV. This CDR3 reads CASSLLGGAPYNEQFF. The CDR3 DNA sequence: TGTGCCAGCAGCTTACTAGGCGGAGCCCCCTACAATGAGCAGTTCTTC.

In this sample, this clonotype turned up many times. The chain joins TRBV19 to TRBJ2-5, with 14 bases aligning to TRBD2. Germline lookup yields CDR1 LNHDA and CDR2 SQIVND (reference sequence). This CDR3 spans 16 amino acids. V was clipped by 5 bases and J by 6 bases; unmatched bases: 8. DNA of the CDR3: TGTGCCAGTAGTTCCCAGACTAGCGGGAGGGCTCAGACCCAGTACTTC. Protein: CASSSQTSGRAQTQYF. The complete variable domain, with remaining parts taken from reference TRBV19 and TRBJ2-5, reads DGGITQSPKYLFRKEGQNVTLSCEQNLNHDAMYWYRQDPGQGLRLIYYSQIVNDFQKGDIAEGYSVSREKKESFPLTVTSAQKNPTAFYLCASSSQTSGRAQTQYFGPGTRLLVL.

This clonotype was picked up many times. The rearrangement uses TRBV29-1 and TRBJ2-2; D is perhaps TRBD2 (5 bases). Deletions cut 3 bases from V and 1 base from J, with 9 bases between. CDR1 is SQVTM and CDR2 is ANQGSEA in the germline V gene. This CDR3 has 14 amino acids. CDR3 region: CSVEVSGNTGELFF. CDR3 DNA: TGCAGCGTTGAGGTCAGCGGGAACACCGGGGAGCTGTTTTTT.

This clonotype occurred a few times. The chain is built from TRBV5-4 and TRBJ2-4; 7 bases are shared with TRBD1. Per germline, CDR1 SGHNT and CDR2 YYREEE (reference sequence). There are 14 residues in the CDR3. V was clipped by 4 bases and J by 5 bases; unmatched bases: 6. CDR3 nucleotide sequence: TGTGCCAGCAGCCCGATTGACAGGGAAAACATTCAGTACTTC. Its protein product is CASSPIDRENIQYF.

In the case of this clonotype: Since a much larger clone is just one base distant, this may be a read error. The CDR3 DNA reads as TGTGCCAACAGCGCTAGCGGCGGGGCCGGGATCCTCCACTTT. As protein: CANSASGGAGILHF. The chain has TRBV9 and TRBJ1-6; weak D call: TRBD1 (5 bases). This CDR3 spans 14 amino acids. The germline gives CDR1 SGDLS, CDR2 YYNGEE. Variable domain in full (rest from reference TRBV9 and TRBJ1-6): DSGVTQTPKHLITATGQRVTLRCSPRSGDLSVYWYQQSLDQGLQFLIQYYNGEERAKGNILERFSAQQFPDLHSELNLSSLELGDSALYFCANSASGGAGILHFGNGTRLTVT.

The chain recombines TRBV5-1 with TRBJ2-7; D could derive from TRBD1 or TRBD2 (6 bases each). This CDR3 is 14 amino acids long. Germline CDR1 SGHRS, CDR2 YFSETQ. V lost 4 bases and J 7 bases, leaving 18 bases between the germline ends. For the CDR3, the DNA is TGCGCCAGCAGCCCAGGTTGGGGGGCTGGGGAGCAGTACTTC. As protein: CASSPGWGAGEQYF.

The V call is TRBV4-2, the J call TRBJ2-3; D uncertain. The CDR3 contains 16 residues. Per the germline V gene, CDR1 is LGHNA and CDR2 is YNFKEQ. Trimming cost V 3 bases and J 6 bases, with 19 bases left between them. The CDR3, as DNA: TGTGCCAGCAGCCAGGAGAATCGACTGGCTGCCGATACGCAGTATTTT. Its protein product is CASSQENRLAADTQYF.

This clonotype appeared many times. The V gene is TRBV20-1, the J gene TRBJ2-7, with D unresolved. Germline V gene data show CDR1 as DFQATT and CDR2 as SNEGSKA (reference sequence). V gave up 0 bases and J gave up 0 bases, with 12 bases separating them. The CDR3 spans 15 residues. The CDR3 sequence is CSARERLGDSYEQYF. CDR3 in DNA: TGCAGTGCTAGAGAGAGATTGGGCGACTCCTACGAGCAGTACTTC.

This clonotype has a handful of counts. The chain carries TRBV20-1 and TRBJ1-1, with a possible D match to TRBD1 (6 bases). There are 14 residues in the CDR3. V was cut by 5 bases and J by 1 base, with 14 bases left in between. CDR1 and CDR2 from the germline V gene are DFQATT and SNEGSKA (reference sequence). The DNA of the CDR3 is TGCAGTGCTGTCAACAGGGAATCGAACACTGAAGCTTTCTTT. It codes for CSAVNRESNTEAFF.

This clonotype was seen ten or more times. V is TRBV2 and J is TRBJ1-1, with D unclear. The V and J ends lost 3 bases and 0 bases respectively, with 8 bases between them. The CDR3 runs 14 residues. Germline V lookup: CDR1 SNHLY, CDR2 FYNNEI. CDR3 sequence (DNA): TGTGCCAGCAGTGACTGGATCATGAACACTGAAGCTTTCTTT. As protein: CASSDWIMNTEAFF.

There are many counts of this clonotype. The CDR3 DNA is TGTGCCAGCAGCTTAACCCCAGGGACAGATACGCAGTATTTT. Protein: CASSLTPGTDTQYF. This chain links TRBV7-3 with TRBJ2-3; perhaps TRBD1 as D (5 bases). There are 14 residues in the CDR3. V was shortened by 0 bases and J by 3 bases, with 7 bases between the two germline ends. Germline CDR1 SGHTA, CDR2 FQGTGA.

CDR3 sequence (DNA): TGTGCCAGCAGTTACGAGACTAGCGGGAGTGTAAATGAGCAGTTCTTC. It codes for CASSYETSGSVNEQFF. This chain uses TRBV6-5 with TRBJ2-1; 12 bases match TRBD2. Germline CDR1 is MNHEY and CDR2 is SVGAGI. CDR3 length: 16 residues. Trimming removed 2 bases from V and 7 bases from J; junction bases left unmatched: 6.

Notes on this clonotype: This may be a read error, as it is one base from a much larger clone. DNA for the CDR3: TGTGCCAGCAGCCCTGAGGTAGCCGGGGAGCTGTTTTTT. Protein sequence: CASSPEVAGELFF. The chain combines TRBV28 with TRBJ2-2; D unclear. Germline V gene lookup returns CDR1 MDHEN and CDR2 SYDVKM. Trimming removed 6 bases at V and 6 bases at J, with 11 bases between. The CDR3 loop spans 13 amino acids.

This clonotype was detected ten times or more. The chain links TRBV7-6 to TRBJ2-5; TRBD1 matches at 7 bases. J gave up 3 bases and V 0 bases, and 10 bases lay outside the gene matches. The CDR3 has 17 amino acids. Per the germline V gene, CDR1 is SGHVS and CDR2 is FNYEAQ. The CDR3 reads CASSLAVVTGAKETQYF. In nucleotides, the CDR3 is TGTGCCAGCAGCTTAGCTGTAGTAACAGGGGCTAAAGAGACCCAGTACTTC.

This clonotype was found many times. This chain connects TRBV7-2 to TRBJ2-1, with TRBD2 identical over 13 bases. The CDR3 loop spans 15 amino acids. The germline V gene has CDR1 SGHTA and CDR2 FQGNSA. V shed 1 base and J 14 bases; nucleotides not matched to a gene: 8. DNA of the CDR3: TGTGCCAGCAGCTTAGGGACTAGCGGGAGCTTCGACAAGTTCTTC. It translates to CASSLGTSGSFDKFF.

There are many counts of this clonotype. Here the CDR3 reads CASGGLKNIQYF. DNA of the CDR3: TGTGCCAGCGGGGGCCTTAAAAACATTCAGTACTTC. The chain links TRBV2 to TRBJ2-4; TRBD1 is a possible D gene (6 bases). V gave up 8 bases and J gave up 4 bases, with 9 bases separating them. CDR3 length: 12 residues. Germline V gene data show CDR1 as SNHLY and CDR2 as FYNNEI.

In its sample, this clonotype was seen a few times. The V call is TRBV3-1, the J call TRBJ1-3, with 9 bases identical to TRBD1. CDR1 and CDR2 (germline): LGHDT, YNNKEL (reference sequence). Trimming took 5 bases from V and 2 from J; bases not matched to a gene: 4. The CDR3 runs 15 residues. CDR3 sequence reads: CASSNRDRAGNTIYF. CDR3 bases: TGTGCCAGCAGCAACCGGGACAGGGCTGGAAACACCATATATTTT.

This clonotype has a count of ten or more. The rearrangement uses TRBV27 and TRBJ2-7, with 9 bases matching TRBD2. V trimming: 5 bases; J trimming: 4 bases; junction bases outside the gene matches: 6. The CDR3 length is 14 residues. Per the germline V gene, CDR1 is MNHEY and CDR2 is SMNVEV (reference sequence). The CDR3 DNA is TGTGCCAGCAGTCTAGCGGGACAACTATACGAGCAGTACTTC. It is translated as CASSLAGQLYEQYF.

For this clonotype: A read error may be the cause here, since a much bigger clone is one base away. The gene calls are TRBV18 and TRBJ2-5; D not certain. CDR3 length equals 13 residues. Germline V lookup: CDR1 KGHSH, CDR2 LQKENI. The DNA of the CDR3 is TGTACCAGCTCACCTAAAAATGAAGAGACCCAGTACTTC. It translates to CTSSPKNEETQYF. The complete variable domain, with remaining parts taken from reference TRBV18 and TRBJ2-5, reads NAGVMQNPRHLVRRRGQEARLRCSPMKGHSHVYWYRQLPEEGLKFMVYLQKENIIDESGMPKERFSAEFPKEGPSILRIQQVVRGDSAAYFCTSSPKNEETQYFGPGTRLLVL.

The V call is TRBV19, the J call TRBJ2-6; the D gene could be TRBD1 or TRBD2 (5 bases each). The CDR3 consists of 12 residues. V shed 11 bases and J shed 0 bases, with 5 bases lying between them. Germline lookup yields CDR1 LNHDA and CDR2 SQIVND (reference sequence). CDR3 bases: TGTGCCGGGGGCTCTGGGGCCAACGTCCTGACTTTC. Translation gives CAGGSGANVLTF.

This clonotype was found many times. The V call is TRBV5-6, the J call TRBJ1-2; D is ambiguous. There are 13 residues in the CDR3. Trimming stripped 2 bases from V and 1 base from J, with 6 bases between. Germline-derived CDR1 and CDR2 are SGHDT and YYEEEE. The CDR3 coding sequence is TGTGCCAGCAGCTTAGGCGATAACTATGGCTACACCTTC. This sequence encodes CASSLGDNYGYTF. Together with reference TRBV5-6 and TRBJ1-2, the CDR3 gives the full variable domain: DAGVTQSPTHLIKTRGQQVTLRCSPKSGHDTVSWYQQALGQGPQFIFQYYEEEERQRGNFPDRFSGHQFPNYSSELNVNALLLGDSALYLCASSLGDNYGYTFGSGTRLTVV.

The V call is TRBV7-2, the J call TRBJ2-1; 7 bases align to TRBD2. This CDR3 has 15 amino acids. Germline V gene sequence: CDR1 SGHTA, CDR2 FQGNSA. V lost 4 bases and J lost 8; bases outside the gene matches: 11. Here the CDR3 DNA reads TGTGCCAGCAGCTATCCTGGGGAGGGCCTTGATGAGCAGTTCTTC. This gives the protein CASSYPGEGLDEQFF.

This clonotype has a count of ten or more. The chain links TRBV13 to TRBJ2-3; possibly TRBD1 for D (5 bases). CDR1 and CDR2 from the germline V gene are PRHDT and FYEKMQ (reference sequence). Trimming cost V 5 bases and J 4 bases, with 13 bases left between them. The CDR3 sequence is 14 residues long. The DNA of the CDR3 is TGTGCCAGCAGCCCCAATAGGGGCGCAGATACGCAGTATTTT. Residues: CASSPNRGADTQYF. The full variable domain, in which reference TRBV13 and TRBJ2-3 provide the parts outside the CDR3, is AAGVIQSPRHLIKEKRETATLKCYPIPRHDTVYWYQQGPGQDPQFLISFYEKMQSDKGSIPDRFSAQQFSDYHSELNMSSLELGDSALYFCASSPNRGADTQYFGPGTRLTVL.

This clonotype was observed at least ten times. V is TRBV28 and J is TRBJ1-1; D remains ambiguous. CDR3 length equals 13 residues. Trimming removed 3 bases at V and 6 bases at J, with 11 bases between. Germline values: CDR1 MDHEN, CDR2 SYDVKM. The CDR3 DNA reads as TGTGCCAGCAGTTTCGGAGGGCCCTCTGAAGCTTTCTTT. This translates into CASSFGGPSEAFF.

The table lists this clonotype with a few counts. The CDR3 nucleotides are TGTGCCAGCAGCGTAGCCAGCGGGGGTAATGAGCAGTTCTTC. Protein: CASSVASGGNEQFF. The gene calls are TRBV9 and TRBJ2-1; 8 bases map to TRBD2. With V trimmed by 0 bases and J by 7 bases, 3 bases remained unmatched. The CDR3 sequence is 14 residues long. Germline V lookup: CDR1 SGDLS, CDR2 YYNGEE. The full variable domain, completed using reference TRBV9 and TRBJ2-1, is DSGVTQTPKHLITATGQRVTLRCSPRSGDLSVYWYQQSLDQGLQFLIQYYNGEERAKGNILERFSAQQFPDLHSELNLSSLELGDSALYFCASSVASGGNEQFFGPGTRLTVL.

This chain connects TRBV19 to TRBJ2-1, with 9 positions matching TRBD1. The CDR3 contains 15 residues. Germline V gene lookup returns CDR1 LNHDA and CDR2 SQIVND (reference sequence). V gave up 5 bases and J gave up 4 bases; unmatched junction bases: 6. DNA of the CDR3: TGTGCCAGTAGTCCTCAGGGACAGGGATACAATGAGCAGTTCTTC. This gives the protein CASSPQGQGYNEQFF.

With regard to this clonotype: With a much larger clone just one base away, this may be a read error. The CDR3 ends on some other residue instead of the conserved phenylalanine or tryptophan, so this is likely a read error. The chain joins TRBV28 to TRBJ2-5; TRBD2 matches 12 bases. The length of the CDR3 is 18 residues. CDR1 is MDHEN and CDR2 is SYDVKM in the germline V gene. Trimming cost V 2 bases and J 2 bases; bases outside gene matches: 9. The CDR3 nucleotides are TGTGCCAGCAGTTTACTTATACTAGCGGGAGGCGATCAAGAGACCCAGTACCTC. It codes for CASSLLILAGGDQETQYL.

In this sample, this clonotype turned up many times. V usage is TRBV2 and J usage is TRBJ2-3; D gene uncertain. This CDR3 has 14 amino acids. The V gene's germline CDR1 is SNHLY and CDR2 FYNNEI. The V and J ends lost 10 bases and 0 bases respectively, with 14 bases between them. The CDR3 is CAISLHPSTDTQYF. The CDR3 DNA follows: TGTGCCATCTCCCTTCACCCAAGCACAGATACGCAGTATTTT.

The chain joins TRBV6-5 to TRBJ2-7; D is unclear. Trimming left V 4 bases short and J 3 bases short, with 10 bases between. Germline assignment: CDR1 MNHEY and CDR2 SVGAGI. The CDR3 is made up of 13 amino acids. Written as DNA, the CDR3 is TGTGCCAGCAGTTCTGGGCCGTACTACGAGCAGTACTTC. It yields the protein CASSSGPYYEQYF.